Below are 24 T cell receptor beta chains sequenced from a single sample in a study of T cells after yellow fever vaccination (dated by TCRdb to between 2018 and 2020). The treatment or condition label here, explained by the study, means: live attenuated yellow fever vaccine strain. Library generation was performed with 5' RACE. Data came from an Illumina NovaSeq 6000. TCRdb reanalyzed the raw reads on its own, using fastp at Q25 for trimming and MiXCR for clone calling, and kept in-frame beta chains. All rows with the same CDR3 protein become a single entry with the most common DNA and genes. This sample lists 340,000 or so distinct CDR3 sequences; around 12% were detected once. The top ten clonotypes cover 2.5% to 3.5% of the sample. Sequencing was performed on CD4+ T cells sorted from PBMCs, taken 15 days after the yellow fever booster vaccination. The source is a man between 18 and 35 years old who received the YFV17D yellow fever vaccine.

The gene calls are TRBV6-1 and TRBJ2-1; D is undetermined. Looked up from germline, CDR1 is MNHNS and CDR2 is SASEGT. The CDR3 is 13 residues long. Trimming stripped 2 bases from V and 7 bases from J, with 9 bases between. Here the CDR3 reads CASSESSWNEQFF. The CDR3 coding sequence is TGTGCCAGCAGTGAATCTTCTTGGAATGAGCAGTTCTTC.

This clonotype has a count of ten or more. The J gene is TRBJ2-1, the V gene TRBV3-1; TRBD2 is a possible D gene (5 bases). The germline V gene has CDR1 LGHDT and CDR2 YNNKEL (reference sequence). The CDR3 has 15 residues. V shed 2 bases and J shed 2 bases, with 10 bases lying between them. The CDR3: CASSQITGTYNEQFF. The CDR3 nucleotides read TGTGCCAGCAGCCAAATTACCGGGACCTACAATGAGCAGTTCTTC.

The rearrangement links TRBV2 to TRBJ2-2; TRBD1 or TRBD2 may be the D gene (5 bases each). The germline gives CDR1 SNHLY, CDR2 FYNNEI. Trimming left V 8 bases short and J 3 bases short, with 13 bases between. The length of the CDR3 is 14 residues. The chain's CDR3 is CASGAEGYTGELFF. CDR3 nucleotides: TGTGCCAGCGGTGCAGAGGGGTACACCGGGGAGCTGTTTTTT. Full variable domain (missing parts from reference TRBV2 and TRBJ2-2): EPEVTQTPSHQVTQMGQEVILRCVPISNHLYFYWYRQILGQKVEFLVSFYNNEISEKSEIFDDQFSVERPDGSNFTLKIRSTKLEDSAMYFCASGAEGYTGELFFGEGSRLTVL.

The chain has TRBV10-2 and TRBJ1-4; unclear D gene. Trimming took 3 bases from V and 8 from J, leaving 13 bases between them. Germline lookup yields CDR1 WSHSY and CDR2 SAAADI. The CDR3 runs to 14 residues. This chain's CDR3 is CASSDERAGEKLFF. CDR3 nucleotides: TGCGCCAGCAGTGATGAACGAGCGGGAGAAAAACTGTTTTTT.

This CDR3 is CASSFRATDTQYF. The DNA of the CDR3 is TGTGCCAGCAGCTTTCGAGCTACAGATACGCAGTATTTT. This chain connects TRBV5-4 to TRBJ2-3; D is unclear. The germline V and J ends were trimmed by 2 bases and 3 bases, with 7 bases remaining between them. CDR1 is SGHNT and CDR2 is YYREEE in the germline V gene (reference sequence). CDR3 length equals 13 residues. Full variable domain (remainder filled in from reference TRBV5-4 and TRBJ2-3): ETGVTQSPTHLIKTRGQQVTLRCSSQSGHNTVSWYQQALGQGPQFIFQYYREEENGRGNFPPRFSGLQFPNYSSELNVNALELDDSALYLCASSFRATDTQYFGPGTRLTVL.

The chain uses TRBV3-1 and TRBJ1-5, with 8 bases matching TRBD1. The germline V gene encodes CDR1 LGHDT and CDR2 YNNKEL (reference sequence). This CDR3 comprises 13 residues. V gave up 4 bases and J gave up 9 bases; unmatched junction bases: 5. The CDR3: CASSPDRGAPQHF. The CDR3 coding sequence is TGTGCCAGCAGCCCCGACAGGGGCGCGCCCCAGCATTTT.

The chain employs TRBV27 and TRBJ1-6; D is unclear. This CDR3 is built from 18 residues. Germline V gene data show CDR1 as MNHEY and CDR2 as SMNVEV (reference sequence). Trimming took off 4 bases at V and 13 bases at J, with 29 bases between the two ends. CDR3 DNA: TGTGCCAGCAGTTCACGACATAACTACGGTTCCGCGACGTATCCCCTCCACTTT. As protein: CASSSRHNYGSATYPLHF.

This clonotype was detected only a few times. The V and J genes are TRBV6-6 and TRBJ2-3; 9 bases are a match to TRBD2. J was trimmed by 2 bases and V by 6 bases; bases with no gene match: 6. Germline V gene sequence: CDR1 MNHNY, CDR2 SVGAGI (reference sequence). The CDR3 covers 15 residues. CDR3 bases: TGTGCCAGCAGGCGCCCTAGCGGGGCCACAGATACGCAGTATTTT. Residues: CASRRPSGATDTQYF.

The rearrangement joins TRBV12-3 or TRBV12-4 to TRBJ1-6; D perhaps matches TRBD1 (5 bases). V lost 5 bases and J lost 10, with 21 bases in between. This CDR3 region has 16 residues. The CDR3 nucleotides are TGTGCCAGCAGTGTCGACAGCTGGTCTCAACGCTCACCCCTCCACTTT. It yields the protein CASSVDSWSQRSPLHF.

This clonotype was counted only a few times. The CDR3 region has the DNA TGTGCCAGTAGTATATCTGGACACCTCACCGGGGAGCTGTTTTTT. The encoded protein is CASSISGHLTGELFF. The chain combines TRBV19 with TRBJ2-2; possibly TRBD1 for D (5 bases). The CDR3 extends over 15 amino acids. The germline V gene encodes CDR1 LNHDA and CDR2 SQIVND (reference sequence). V shed 2 bases and J shed 4 bases, with 11 bases lying between them.

A few counts support this clonotype. This chain joins TRBV7-3 and TRBJ1-1; possible D gene TRBD1, 6 bases. Germline assignment: CDR1 SGHTA and CDR2 FQGTGA. Trimming cost V 5 bases and J 3 bases, with 10 bases left between them. This CDR3 has 13 residues. The DNA of the CDR3 is TGTGCCAGCAGCCGGACAGCCCACACTGAAGCTTTCTTT. Translating it yields CASSRTAHTEAFF.

V and J are TRBV12-3 or TRBV12-4 and TRBJ1-6; D remains ambiguous. The CDR3 has 13 residues. Trimming pared 4 bases from V and 10 bases from J, leaving 11 bases between. CDR3 in amino acids: CASSSFGYSPLHF. For the CDR3, the DNA is TGTGCCAGCAGTTCTTTCGGGTACTCACCCCTCCACTTT.

This clonotype was observed once. The chain employs TRBV28 and TRBJ1-1; D uncertain. Germline V CDR1 and CDR2: MDHEN, SYDVKM. With 7 bases removed from V and 6 bases from J, the gap between germline ends came to 24 bases. The length of the CDR3 is 16 residues. The CDR3 DNA is TGTGCCAGCAAAGAAAGGAAGTGGTCCGGGAGCGCTGAAGCTTTCTTT. Translation: CASKERKWSGSAEAFF.

The CDR3 region has the DNA TGTGCCAGCAGCTTAGCGGGGGGGCGAAACACAGATACGCAGTATTTT. Its protein is CASSLAGGRNTDTQYF. The V gene is TRBV7-2, the J gene TRBJ2-3; a possible D gene is TRBD2 (7 bases). V lost 0 bases to trimming and J lost 2 bases, with 12 bases between them. CDR3 length: 16 residues. The V gene's germline CDR1 is SGHTA and CDR2 FQGNSA.

This clonotype occurred a few times. The chain employs TRBV18 and TRBJ2-7; TRBD1 matches 8 bases. Germline CDR1 KGHSH, CDR2 LQKENI. This CDR3 has 11 amino acids. The V gene end was trimmed by 5 bases and the J gene end by 12 bases; junction bases not matched to a gene: 6. CDR3 bases: TGTGCCAGCTCAGGCCGACAGGGGTGGTACGTC. It translates to CASSGRQGWYV.

The chain links TRBV5-6 to TRBJ1-1; perhaps TRBD1 as D (5 bases). The germline CDR1 and CDR2 sequences are SGHDT and YYEEEE. The CDR3 totals 14 residues. V lost 0 bases and J 11 bases, leaving 17 bases between the germline ends. This chain's CDR3 is CASSLVWGRTDAFF. The CDR3 DNA reads as TGTGCCAGCAGCTTGGTCTGGGGACGTACCGACGCTTTCTTT.

This clonotype has more than one count but fewer than ten. The rearrangement links TRBV5-1 to TRBJ2-1; D remains ambiguous. V was trimmed by 7 bases and J by 4 bases, leaving 6 bases between them. Germline V gene lookup returns CDR1 SGHRS and CDR2 YFSETQ. CDR3 size: 11 residues. CDR3: CASGNYNEQFF. CDR3 bases: TGCGCCAGCGGGAATTACAATGAGCAGTTCTTC.

A note on this clonotype: This may stem from a read error, because a much larger clone lies one nucleotide away. This sequence joins TRBV7-2 and TRBJ2-2, with D possibly being TRBD2 (6 bases). Germline assignment: CDR1 SGHTA and CDR2 FQGNSA. Trimming removed 5 bases from V and 0 bases from J, with 10 bases in between. CDR3 length equals 15 residues. CDR3 protein: CASSRERSNTGELFF. Written as DNA, the CDR3 is TGTGCCAGCAGCCGGGAGAGGTCGAACACCGGGGAGCTGTTTTTT.

This clonotype was seen many times. The V call is TRBV14, the J call TRBJ2-3; D unclear. From germline, CDR1 is SGHDN and CDR2 FVKESK. The CDR3 covers 14 residues. V lost 7 bases to trimming and J lost 4 bases, with 15 bases between them. The CDR3 sequence: CASTPSLASDTQYF. CDR3 nucleotides: TGTGCCAGCACCCCATCGCTCGCCTCAGATACGCAGTATTTT.

This clonotype was observed a few times. DNA of the CDR3: TGTGCCTGGAGTCATGGGGTTTGGGGTCCAGATTCCTACGAGCAGTACGTC. Translated: CAWSHGVWGPDSYEQYV. The gene calls are TRBV30 and TRBJ2-7; no clear D gene. The CDR3 sequence is 17 residues long. Germline CDR1 reads GTSNPN; CDR2 reads SVGIG (reference sequence). Trimming stripped 2 bases from V and 1 base from J, with 21 bases between.

The sample holds a few counts of this clonotype. The DNA for the CDR3 is TGTGCCAGCAGCTGGGGTGGAAACACCATATATTTT. Residues: CASSWGGNTIYF. V and J are TRBV5-5 and TRBJ1-3; D gene uncertain. CDR3 length: 12 residues. V lost 3 bases, J lost 3 bases, and 4 bases lay in between. Germline lookup yields CDR1 SGHKS and CDR2 YYEKEE (reference sequence).

The sample holds many counts of this clonotype. CDR3 region: CASSPGRRTGYGYTF. The CDR3 nucleotides read TGTGCCAGCTCACCGGGGCGGCGAACAGGGTACGGCTACACCTTC. This chain connects TRBV18 to TRBJ1-2, with D tentatively TRBD1 (6 bases). Germline assignment: CDR1 KGHSH and CDR2 LQKENI. The CDR3 contains 15 residues. The V end was cut by 3 bases, the J end by 8 bases, with 19 bases between. The full variable domain, in which reference TRBV18 and TRBJ1-2 provide the parts outside the CDR3, is NAGVMQNPRHLVRRRGQEARLRCSPMKGHSHVYWYRQLPEEGLKFMVYLQKENIIDESGMPKERFSAEFPKEGPSILRIQQVVRGDSAAYFCASSPGRRTGYGYTFGSGTRLTVV.

The J gene is TRBJ1-6, the V gene TRBV30; D unclear. Trimming removed 3 bases at V and 9 bases at J, with 9 bases between. The CDR3 contains 12 residues. Germline CDR1 is GTSNPN and CDR2 is SVGIG (reference sequence). CDR3 coding DNA: TGTGCCTGGAGCCAAGGGAGTTCACCCCTCCACTTT. Amino acids: CAWSQGSSPLHF.

This clonotype has only a few counts. CDR3 residues: CASRPGGNGYTF. The DNA for the CDR3 is TGTGCCAGCAGGCCAGGGGGGAATGGCTACACCTTC. The chain couples TRBV6-6 to TRBJ1-2; 7 nucleotides line up with TRBD1. The CDR3 length is 12 residues. Germline V gene sequence: CDR1 MNHNY, CDR2 SVGAGI (reference sequence). After removal of 6 bases from V and 6 bases from J, the junction contained 4 bases not matched to a gene.